What follows are 7 T cell receptor beta chains derived from one specimen sequenced in a study of vaccination and CD4 T cells after COVID-19. Sequence data for DNA of cultured CD4+ T cells were generated by the Oncomine TCR Beta short-read assay. Via MiXCR, TCRdb re-called the PCR reads, giving one row per CDR3 protein. The table includes around 16,000 distinct CDR3 sequences, around three quarters detected once. The antigens for these receptors are not known. Treatment described: roughly 11-day PBMC culture with coronavirus spike peptide pools or control peptides (ViraFEST assay). Sequencing used CD4+ T cells from blood, cultured in vitro. The receptors stem from a human donor who had recovered from COVID-19.

This clonotype has more than one count but fewer than ten. The chain recombines TRBV7-9 with TRBJ1-1, with no clear D. V lost 1 base and J 10 bases, leaving 7 bases between the germline ends. This CDR3 contains 11 residues. In germline, CDR1 is SEHNR, CDR2 FQNEAQ (reference sequence). CDR3 protein: CASSLVRGAFF. For the CDR3, the DNA is TGTGCCAGCAGCTTAGTACGGGGAGCTTTCTTT. The variable domain in full, with the rest retrieved from reference TRBV7-9 and TRBJ1-1, is DTGVSQNPRHKITKRGQNVTFRCDPISEHNRLYWYRQTLGQGPEFLTYFQNEAQLEKSRLLSDRFSAERPKGSFSTLEIQRTEQGDSAMYLCASSLVRGAFFGQGTRLTVV.

The V and J genes are TRBV19 and TRBJ1-4, with 8 bases fitting TRBD1. The germline V gene encodes CDR1 LNHDA and CDR2 SQIVND (reference sequence). V was pared by 6 bases and J by 8 bases, with 11 bases of the junction left unmatched. The CDR3 totals 15 residues. The CDR3 protein is CASRKPGQGVEKLFF. The CDR3 region has the DNA TGTGCCAGTAGAAAACCTGGACAGGGAGTAGAAAAACTGTTTTTT.

To note about this clonotype: Mismatch with germline at one junction end may stem from a read error. The genes are TRBV7-7 and TRBJ2-1; 7 nucleotides align to TRBD2. The CDR3 covers 16 residues. Germline CDR1 SSHAT, CDR2 FNYEAQ (reference sequence). CDR3 sequence reads: CASSTVPGLPYNEQFF. As DNA, the CDR3 is TGTGCTAGCAGCACGGTACCGGGACTACCTTACAATGAGCAGTTCTTC.

This rearrangement joins TRBV6-2 or TRBV6-3 to TRBJ2-5; D gene ambiguous. V lost 6 bases and J 7 bases, leaving 18 bases between the germline ends. CDR3 size: 14 residues. Per germline, CDR1 MNHEY and CDR2 SVGEGT. The CDR3 here is CASSPIAVVMTQYF. The CDR3 DNA sequence: TGTGCCAGCAGCCCGATTGCGGTCGTGATGACCCAGTACTTC.

The gene calls are TRBV20-1 and TRBJ2-1; D gene ambiguous. Looked up from germline, CDR1 is DFQATT and CDR2 is SNEGSKA (reference sequence). The CDR3 has 12 amino acids. The CDR3 DNA reads TGCAGCGTTCAAACCTCCTACAATGAGCAGTTCTTC. Residues: CSVQTSYNEQFF.

The chain joins TRBV15 to TRBJ1-5; D not certain. V was pared by 3 bases and J by 1 base, with 13 bases between. CDR1 and CDR2 (germline): LNHNV, YYDKDF (reference sequence). CDR3 length: 16 residues. This CDR3 reads CATSSSLSESNQPQHF. CDR3 DNA sequence: TGTGCCACCAGCAGCAGCCTTTCAGAAAGCAATCAGCCCCAGCATTTT.

This clonotype has just one count. The rearrangement uses TRBV10-1 and TRBJ1-3; D is uncertain. The CDR3 covers 15 residues. Trimming removed 7 bases at V and 0 bases at J, with 13 bases between. CDR1 and CDR2 from the germline V gene are WNHNN and SYGVQD (reference sequence). The CDR3 loop is CASTSRTPSGNTIYF. CDR3 sequence (DNA): TGCGCCAGCACCTCCAGGACCCCCTCTGGAAACACCATATATTTT.